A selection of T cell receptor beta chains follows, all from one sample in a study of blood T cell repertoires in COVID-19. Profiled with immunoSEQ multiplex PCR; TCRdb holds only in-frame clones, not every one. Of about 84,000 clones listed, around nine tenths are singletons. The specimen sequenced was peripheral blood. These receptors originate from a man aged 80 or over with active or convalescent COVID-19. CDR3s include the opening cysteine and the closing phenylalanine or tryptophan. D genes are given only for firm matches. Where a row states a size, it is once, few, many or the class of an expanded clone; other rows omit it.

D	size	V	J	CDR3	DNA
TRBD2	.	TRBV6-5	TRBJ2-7	CASTASGSYEQYF	TGTGCCAGCACGGCTAGCGGGAGTTACGAGCAGTACTTC
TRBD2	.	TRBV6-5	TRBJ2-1	CASSRGTSGGNEQFF	TGTGCCAGCAGTAGAGGGACTAGCGGGGGCAATGAGCAGTTCTTC
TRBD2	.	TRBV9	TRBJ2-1	CASSVASSGSDEQFF	TGTGCCAGCAGCGTAGCGTCTAGCGGGAGCGATGAGCAGTTCTTC
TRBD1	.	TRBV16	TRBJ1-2	CASSRTLGTAYTF	TGTGCCAGCAGCCGAACCTTAGGGACAGCCTACACCTTC
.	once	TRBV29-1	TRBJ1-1	CSVERQQNTEAFF	TGCAGCGTTGAAAGACAGCAAAACACTGAAGCTTTCTTT
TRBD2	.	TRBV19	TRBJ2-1	CASSESGSPGVQFF	TGTGCCAGTAGTGAGAGCGGGAGCCCCGGGGTGCAGTTCTTC
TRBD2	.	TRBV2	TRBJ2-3	CASTKRGGDTQYF	TGTGCCAGCACCAAGCGGGGAGGAGATACGCAGTATTTT
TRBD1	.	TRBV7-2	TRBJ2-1	CASSLAGQGKYEQFF	TGTGCCAGCAGCTTAGCGGGACAGGGTAAATATGAGCAGTTCTTC
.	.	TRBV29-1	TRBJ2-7	CSVTVRAYEQYF	TGCAGCGTAACCGTGCGGGCCTACGAGCAGTACTTC
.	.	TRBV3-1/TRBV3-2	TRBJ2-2	CASSRHDTGELFF	TGTGCCAGCAGTCGACACGACACCGGGGAGCTGTTTTTT
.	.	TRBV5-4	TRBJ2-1	CATLRGQSYNEQFF	TGTGCCACTTTAAGGGGTCAATCCTACAATGAGCAGTTCTTC
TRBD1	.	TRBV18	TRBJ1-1	CASSPTGANTEAFF	TGTGCCAGCTCACCCACAGGGGCGAACACTGAAGCTTTCTTT
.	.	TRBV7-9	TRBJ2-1	CASIPLRATSTYNEQFF	TGTGCCAGCATCCCTCTTAGAGCCACCTCCACCTACAATGAGCAGTTCTTC
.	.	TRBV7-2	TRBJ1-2	CASSTYSYGYTF	TGTGCCAGCAGCACTTACAGCTATGGCTACACCTTC
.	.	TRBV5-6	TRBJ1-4	CASSFWTNEKLFF	TGTGCCAGCAGCTTTTGGACAAATGAAAAACTGTTTTTT
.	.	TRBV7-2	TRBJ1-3	CASSSRGFTGNTIYF	TGTGCCAGCAGCAGTCGGGGGTTCACTGGAAACACCATATATTTT
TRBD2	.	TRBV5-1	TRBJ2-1	CASSLVSSSGSYNEQFF	TGCGCCAGCAGCTTGGTTTCGTCTAGCGGTAGCTACAATGAGCAGTTCTTC
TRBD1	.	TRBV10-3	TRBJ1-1	CAISESWTGAMNTEAFF	TGTGCCATCAGTGAGTCGTGGACAGGGGCTATGAACACTGAAGCTTTCTTT
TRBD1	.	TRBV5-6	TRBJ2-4	CASSFSGTGVTKNIQYF	TGTGCCAGCAGCTTTTCCGGGACAGGGGTTACCAAAAACATTCAGTACTTC
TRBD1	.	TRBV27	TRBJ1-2	CATKDRVLLKDGYTF	TGTGCCACGAAGGACAGGGTTTTGTTGAAGGATGGCTACACCTTC
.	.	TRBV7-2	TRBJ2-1	CASSSTGLNEQFF	TGTGCCAGCAGCTCCACAGGGCTTAATGAGCAGTTCTTC
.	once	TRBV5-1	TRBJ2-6	CASSYAVSGANVLTF	TGCGCCAGCAGCTACGCAGTCTCTGGGGCCAACGTCCTGACTTTC
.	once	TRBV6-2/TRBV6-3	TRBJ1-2	CASSYSTHRLNYGYTF	TGTGCCAGCAGTTACTCGACTCACAGGTTAAACTATGGCTACACCTTC
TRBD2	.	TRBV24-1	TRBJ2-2	CATRASGSTGELFF	TGTGCCACCAGGGCTAGCGGGAGTACCGGGGAGCTGTTTTTT
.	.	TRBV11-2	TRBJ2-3	CASSYNTDTQYF	TGTGCCAGCAGCTACAACACAGATACGCAGTATTTT
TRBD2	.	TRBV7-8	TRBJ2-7	CASSALAGGREQYF	TGTGCCAGCAGCGCTCTAGCGGGAGGACGCGAGCAGTACTTC
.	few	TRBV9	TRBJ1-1	CASSVWPNTEAFF	TGTGCCAGCAGCGTTTGGCCCAACACTGAAGCTTTCTTT
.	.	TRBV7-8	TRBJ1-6	CASSLDLNSPLHF	TGTGCCAGCAGCTTAGATCTGAATTCACCCCTCCACTTT
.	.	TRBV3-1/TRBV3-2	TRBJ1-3	CASSPLGGNTIYF	TGTGCCAGCAGCCCCCTAGGCGGAAACACCATATATTTT
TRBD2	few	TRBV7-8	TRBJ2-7	CASSPTRGRAYEQYF	TGTGCCAGCAGCCCGACCAGAGGGAGGGCCTACGAGCAGTACTTC
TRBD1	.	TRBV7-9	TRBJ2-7	CASSSGQGSYEQYF	TGTGCCAGCAGCTCCGGACAGGGCTCCTACGAGCAGTACTTC
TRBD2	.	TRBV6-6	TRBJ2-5	CASSYSGGLAQETQYF	TGTGCCAGCAGTTACTCGGGGGGACTAGCCCAAGAGACCCAGTACTTC
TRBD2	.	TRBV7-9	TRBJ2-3	CSLAGDPDTQYF	TGTTCCCTAGCGGGAGACCCAGATACGCAGTATTTT
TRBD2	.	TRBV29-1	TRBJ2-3	CSVEQLAGGLTDTQYF	TGCAGCGTTGAACAGCTAGCGGGAGGACTCACAGATACGCAGTATTTT
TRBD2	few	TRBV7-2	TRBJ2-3	CASSSGTSGPTDTQYF	TGTGCCAGCAGTTCCGGGACTAGCGGACCCACAGATACGCAGTATTTT
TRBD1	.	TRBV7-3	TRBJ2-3	CASSLGQGSTDTQYF	TGTGCCAGCAGCCTCGGACAGGGGAGCACAGATACGCAGTATTTT
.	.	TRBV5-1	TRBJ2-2	CASSQQGNTGELFF	TGCGCCAGCAGCCAACAGGGCAACACCGGGGAGCTGTTTTTT
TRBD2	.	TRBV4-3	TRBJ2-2	CASSQEVSGRTNTGELFF	TGCGCCAGCAGCCAAGAGGTGAGCGGGAGGACGAACACCGGGGAGCTGTTTTTT
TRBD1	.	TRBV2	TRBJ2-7	CASRGQGVSYEQYF	TGTGCCAGCCGGGGACAGGGGGTCTCCTACGAGCAGTACTTC
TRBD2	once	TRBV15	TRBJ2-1	CATSRVNLAGAGNEQFF	TGTGCCACCAGCAGAGTGAATCTAGCGGGAGCTGGTAATGAGCAGTTCTTC
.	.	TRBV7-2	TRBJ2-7	CASSLGSGFGPPYEQYF	TGTGCCAGCAGCTTAGGATCGGGGTTCGGTCCGCCCTACGAGCAGTACTTC
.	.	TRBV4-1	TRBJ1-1	CASSQDPAGKAFF	TGCGCCAGCAGCCAAGATCCGGCAGGGAAAGCTTTCTTT
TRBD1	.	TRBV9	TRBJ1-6	CASSPQTGKASPLHF	TGTGCCAGCAGCCCACAGACAGGGAAGGCTTCACCCCTCCACTTT
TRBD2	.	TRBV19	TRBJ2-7	CASSIRAGASSYEQYF	TGTGCCAGTAGTATAAGAGCGGGAGCCAGCTCCTACGAGCAGTACTTC
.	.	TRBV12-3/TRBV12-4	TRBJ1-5	CASSLATSQPQHF	TGTGCCAGCAGTTTAGCCACAAGTCAGCCCCAGCATTTT
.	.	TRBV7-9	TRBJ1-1	CASSLARATGAEAFF	TGTGCCAGCAGCTTAGCGCGGGCGACAGGCGCTGAAGCTTTCTTT
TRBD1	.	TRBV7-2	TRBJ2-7	CASSRPGTGSYEQYF	TGTGCCAGCAGCCGCCCCGGGACAGGGTCCTACGAGCAGTACTTC
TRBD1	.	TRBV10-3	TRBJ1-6	CAISESGQKSSYNSPLHF	TGTGCCATCAGTGAGTCGGGACAGAAGAGCTCCTATAATTCACCCCTCCACTTT
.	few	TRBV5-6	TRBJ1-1	CASSGGGQTEAFF	TGTGCCAGCAGCGGGGGAGGGCAAACTGAAGCTTTCTTT
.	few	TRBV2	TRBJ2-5	CASSEGLGYQETQYF	TGTGCCAGCAGTGAAGGGCTAGGCTACCAAGAGACCCAGTACTTC
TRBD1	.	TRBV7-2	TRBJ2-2	CASRDGTGVIGELFF	TGTGCCAGCAGAGACGGGACAGGGGTCATCGGGGAGCTGTTTTTT
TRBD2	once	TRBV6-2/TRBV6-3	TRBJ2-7	CASSYGTSSGYEQYF	TGTGCCAGCAGTTACGGGACTAGCTCTGGCTACGAGCAGTACTTC
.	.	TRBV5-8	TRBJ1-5	CASSSLFGNQPQHF	TGTGCCAGCAGCTCGCTATTTGGCAATCAGCCCCAGCATTTT
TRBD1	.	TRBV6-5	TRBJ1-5	CASLQGNQPQHF	TGTGCCAGCCTACAGGGGAATCAGCCCCAGCATTTT
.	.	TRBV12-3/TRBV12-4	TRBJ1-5	CASSLAGQPQHF	TGTGCCAGCAGTTTGGCGGGGCAGCCCCAGCATTTT
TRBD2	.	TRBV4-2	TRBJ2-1	CASSQAPASGSYEQFF	TGTGCCAGCAGCCAAGCGCCGGCTAGCGGGAGCTATGAGCAGTTCTTC
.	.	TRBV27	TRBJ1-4	CASSLFGSTNEKLFF	TGTGCCAGCAGTTTATTTGGCTCAACTAATGAAAAACTGTTTTTT
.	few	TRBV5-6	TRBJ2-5	CASSPQGNQETQYF	TGTGCCAGCAGCCCGCAGGGAAACCAAGAGACCCAGTACTTC
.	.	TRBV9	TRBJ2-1	CASSLRQETYNEQFF	TGTGCCAGCAGCCTTCGACAGGAAACCTACAATGAGCAGTTCTTC